These 18 T cell receptor beta chains originate from one sample sequenced in a study of vaccination effects on CD4 cells after COVID-19. Pools of viral peptides were used by the ViraFEST assay to expand antigen-specific CD4+ T cells ahead of sequencing. The culture ran for nine to eleven days, and then CD4+ T cells were isolated. BNT162b2 vaccine or mRNA-1273 vaccine was given to participants in two doses. Repertoires were generated with immunoSEQ multiplex PCR, while TCRdb's copy carries only in-frame clones and drops some. Among about 24,000 clones listed, about four fifths were seen once. Antigens of these TCRs are unknown. The sequenced sample was CD4+ T cells from PBMCs cultured with SARS-CoV-2 spike peptides, obtained after COVID-19 vaccination. These receptors all come from a human donor who received a COVID-19 vaccine. Some clones in this sample may be carry-over from other donors' samples.

The chain combines TRBV7-2 with TRBJ2-1, with a weak D call TRBD1 (6 bases). The germline V gene has CDR1 SGHTA and CDR2 FQGNSA. V was clipped by 5 bases and J by 9 bases, with 17 bases between them. This CDR3 region has 14 residues. The CDR3 region has the DNA TGTGCCAGCAGCCAACAAAAGGGGGTTAGTGAGCAGTTCTTC. It translates to CASSQQKGVSEQFF.

The J gene is TRBJ1-5, the V gene TRBV6-2 or TRBV6-3; D is possibly TRBD1 (6 bases). Trimming shortened V by 0 bases and J by 7 bases, and 13 bases separated the two germline ends. This CDR3 contains 15 residues. The germline CDR1 and CDR2 sequences are MNHEY and SVGEGT. CDR3 bases: TGTGCCAGCAGTTACTCTCCACAGGGCGAACAGCCCCAGCATTTT. Amino acid sequence: CASSYSPQGEQPQHF.

CDR3 residues: CASSYDRYSPLHF. CDR3 bases: TGTGCCAGCAGTTACGACAGGTATTCACCCCTCCACTTT. The V gene is TRBV6-6, the J gene TRBJ1-6; D is perhaps TRBD1 (6 bases). Trimming shortened V by 2 bases and J by 8 bases, and 7 bases separated the two germline ends. Germline CDR1 and CDR2: MNHNY and SVGAGI (reference sequence). This CDR3 has 13 amino acids.

This clone has only a few counts. V gene TRBV29-1 combines with J gene TRBJ1-2; TRBD1 agrees at 7 bases. The CDR3 is made up of 18 amino acids. The V and J ends lost 4 bases and 0 bases, in that order; junction bases with no gene match: 17. Germline CDR1 and CDR2: SQVTM and ANQGSEA. In nucleotides, the CDR3 is TGCAGCGTTGCTTTCTTGGACAGGAGCATCCCTACTAACTATGGCTACACCTTC. Amino acids: CSVAFLDRSIPTNYGYTF.

V usage is TRBV7-3 and J usage is TRBJ2-6; the D is unclear. Germline-derived CDR1 and CDR2 are SGHTA and FQGTGA. The CDR3 consists of 15 residues. V was trimmed by 5 bases and J by 0 bases, leaving 8 bases between them. The CDR3, as DNA: TGTGCCAGCAGCCCAAACCACTCTGGGGCCAACGTCCTGACTTTC. Protein sequence: CASSPNHSGANVLTF.

The chain links TRBV6-5 to TRBJ1-6, with a possible D match to TRBD1 (5 bases). Germline CDR1 and CDR2: MNHEY and SVGAGI. The ends were cut back, 7 bases at V and 9 bases at J, with 10 bases in the middle. CDR3 length equals 12 residues. The CDR3 region is CASKMGGSPLHF. CDR3 nucleotides: TGTGCCAGCAAAATGGGGGGTTCACCCCTCCACTTT.

The gene calls are TRBV2 and TRBJ2-7; D is uncertain. Germline values: CDR1 SNHLY, CDR2 FYNNEI. The CDR3 runs to 11 residues. V was cut by 2 bases and J by 6 bases, with 5 bases left in between. The CDR3 is CASSELSEQYV. The CDR3 DNA is TGTGCCAGCAGTGAACTATCCGAGCAGTACGTC.

V usage is TRBV19 and J usage is TRBJ2-5, with 11 bases aligning to TRBD1. After removal of 10 bases from V and 5 bases from J, the junction contained 9 bases not matched to a gene. Looked up from germline, CDR1 is LNHDA and CDR2 is SQIVND (reference sequence). The CDR3 loop spans 14 amino acids. CDR3 nucleotides: TGTGCCACCTCCAGGGGACAGGGGGTCGAGACCCAGTACTTC. The encoded protein is CATSRGQGVETQYF.

The rearrangement uses TRBV4-1 and TRBJ1-1, with no clear D. Germline V gives CDR1 MGHRA, CDR2 YSYEKL. V lost 0 bases and J 1 base, leaving 12 bases between the germline ends. CDR3 length: 16 residues. The CDR3 coding sequence is TGCGCCAGCAGCCAAGATGCTCGAACACCGAACACTGAAGCTTTCTTT. It codes for CASSQDARTPNTEAFF.

The chain combines TRBV10-1 with TRBJ2-7; 7 nucleotides agree with TRBD1. Looked up from germline, CDR1 is WNHNN and CDR2 is SYGVQD (reference sequence). There are 14 residues in the CDR3. V was pared by 5 bases and J by 2 bases, with 6 bases of the junction left unmatched. The CDR3 sequence: CASSPGDSPYEQYV. Here the CDR3 DNA reads TGCGCCAGCAGTCCAGGGGACAGCCCCTACGAGCAGTACGTC.

This chain uses TRBV6-6 with TRBJ1-2, with a tentative D call TRBD1 (5 bases). CDR3 length: 16 residues. Trimming removed 5 bases at V and 5 bases at J, with 21 bases between. Germline CDR1 MNHNY, CDR2 SVGAGI (reference sequence). The CDR3 protein is CASSPGALRKAYGYTF. In DNA, the CDR3 is TGTGCCAGCAGTCCCGGGGCCCTGAGGAAGGCTTATGGCTACACCTTC.

The V gene is TRBV6-2 or TRBV6-3, the J gene TRBJ2-5; D may correspond to TRBD1 or TRBD2 (5 bases each). V lost 6 bases and J 2 bases, leaving 25 bases between the germline ends. Germline assignment: CDR1 MNHEY and CDR2 SVGEGT. The CDR3 runs 18 residues. The CDR3 loop is CASSNPPGRGESQETQYF. The CDR3 DNA follows: TGTGCCAGCAGCAACCCACCGGGTCGAGGGGAGAGTCAAGAGACCCAGTACTTC.

The J gene is TRBJ1-5, the V gene TRBV28, with D hard to call. CDR1 is MDHEN and CDR2 is SYDVKM in the germline V gene. The ends were cut back, 2 bases at V and 4 bases at J, with 15 bases in the middle. The CDR3 runs 16 residues. CDR3 nucleotide sequence: TGTGCCAGCAGTTTAGGATTTGGCTGGGGTAATCAGCCCCAGCATTTT. Protein: CASSLGFGWGNQPQHF.

This clone has only a few counts. The V gene is TRBV12-3 or TRBV12-4, the J gene TRBJ1-1, with a tentative D call TRBD1 (5 bases). The V and J ends lost 5 bases and 13 bases respectively, with 14 bases between them. This CDR3 spans 11 amino acids. The CDR3 coding sequence is TGTGCCAGCAGTAAGGGACCACAGTATTTCTTT. Encoded protein: CASSKGPQYFF.

The sample holds one count of this clone. J is TRBJ2-1 and V is TRBV4-1, with unresolved D. The CDR3 totals 14 residues. In germline, CDR1 is MGHRA, CDR2 YSYEKL. Between the trimmed V and J ends, which lost 1 base and 14 bases, there was a span of 18 bases. The CDR3 DNA reads TGCGCCAGCAGCCAAGTCGTGGATCGGACGGCAGAGTTCTTC. Translated, it gives CASSQVVDRTAEFF.

This clone was counted a few times. V is TRBV2 and J is TRBJ2-1, with D hard to call. V lost 7 bases and J 7 bases, leaving 8 bases between the germline ends. Germline loops: CDR1 SNHLY, CDR2 FYNNEI. The length of the CDR3 is 11 residues. CDR3 sequence (DNA): TGTGCCAGCACCGCTCAAAATGAGCAGTTCTTC. Its translation: CASTAQNEQFF.

The rearrangement joins TRBV15 to TRBJ2-7; the match to TRBD2 covers 9 bases. This CDR3 spans 18 amino acids. Germline trimming cut 3 bases from V and 3 bases from J; bases unmatched to any gene: 15. Germline CDR1 is LNHNV and CDR2 is YYDKDF (reference sequence). The CDR3 bases are TGTGCCACCAGCAGTAGGCCGGGACTAGCATGGGGATTCTACGAGCAGTACGTC. Encoded protein: CATSSRPGLAWGFYEQYV.

The V gene is TRBV6-5, the J gene TRBJ2-2; the match to TRBD2 covers 7 bases. The V gene's germline CDR1 is MNHEY and CDR2 SVGAGI. Trimming at V came to 8 bases and at J to 5 bases, leaving 5 bases not matched to a gene. The CDR3 consists of 13 residues. CDR3 coding DNA: TGTGCCAGCGGGAGGGTGGAAACCGGGGAGCTGTTTTTT. It codes for CASGRVETGELFF.